This T cell receptor beta chain was identified during a study of control samples from healthy donors and cancer patients. Only in-frame clones appear in the TCRdb table, and some are missing; sequencing was by immunoSEQ multiplex PCR. The sample carries about 120,000 clones, 85% to 95% recorded once. Looked up from germline, CDR1 is KGHSH and CDR2 is LQKENI. Between the trimmed V and J ends, which lost 3 bases and 3 bases, there was a span of 12 bases. The CDR3 contains 14 residues. The material sequenced was PBMCs. The source is a man aged 45 to 65 with head and neck cancer. The V and J genes are TRBV18 and TRBJ2-7; D gene uncertain. CDR3 loop: CASSPGSVLYEQYF. Written as DNA, the CDR3 is TGTGCCAGCTCACCGGGAAGCGTCCTCTACGAGCAGTACTTC.